This passage covers 25 T cell receptor beta chains from one sample sequenced in a study of identical twins. TCRdb called the 5' RACE reads again in MiXCR, with one record for every CDR3 protein. The data show under 1 million distinct CDR3 sequences, roughly an eighth seen once. These data were also reused for a study on yellow fever vaccine responses in identical twins.

The sample comprised PBMCs. The receptors were sampled from a woman younger than 30 in good health.

Many counts were recorded for this clonotype. The V gene is TRBV12-3 or TRBV12-4, the J gene TRBJ2-1, with D unclear. V lost 6 bases, J lost 8 bases, and 14 bases lay in between. This CDR3 region has 13 residues. The CDR3 sequence: CASSYNALDEQFF. DNA for the CDR3: TGTGCCAGCAGCTACAACGCCCTAGATGAGCAGTTCTTC.

J is TRBJ2-5 and V is TRBV11-2, with 8 positions matching TRBD2. The V gene end was trimmed by 1 base and the J gene end by 4 bases; junction bases not matched to a gene: 14. The V gene's germline CDR1 is SGHAT and CDR2 FQNNGV. The CDR3 totals 18 residues. CDR3 sequence: CASSLGTSGSSFGETQYF. The CDR3, as DNA: TGTGCCAGCAGCTTAGGAACCAGCGGGAGTTCTTTTGGAGAGACCCAGTACTTC.

The rearrangement links TRBV6-1 to TRBJ2-1; tentative D call: TRBD1 (5 bases). The CDR3 runs 15 residues. Germline assignment: CDR1 MNHNS and CDR2 SASEGT. The germline V and J ends were trimmed by 5 bases and 2 bases, with 13 bases remaining between them. The CDR3 loop reads CASSQGGAPYNEQFF. CDR3 bases: TGTGCCAGCAGTCAGGGTGGGGCTCCCTACAATGAGCAGTTCTTC.

The sample holds a few counts of this clonotype. The V and J genes are TRBV28 and TRBJ2-7; D remains unclear. Looked up from germline, CDR1 is MDHEN and CDR2 is SYDVKM. The CDR3 has 12 residues. Trimming took 6 bases from V and 5 from J, leaving 11 bases between them. CDR3 in DNA: TGTGCCAGCAGACAACCCCCTAACGAGCAGTACGTC. Translation: CASRQPPNEQYV.

The CDR3, as DNA: TGTGCCAGTAGGACCCAGGGACAGGGTTCGAATGGCTACACCTTC. Translated, it gives CASRTQGQGSNGYTF. The gene calls are TRBV19 and TRBJ1-2; TRBD1 agrees at 9 bases. With V trimmed by 6 bases and J by 6 bases, 11 bases remained unmatched. CDR1 is LNHDA, CDR2 SQIVND, per germline (reference sequence). This CDR3 is built from 15 residues.

At least ten counts were recorded for this clonotype. The chain carries TRBV5-1 and TRBJ2-1, with 12 positions matching TRBD2. Trimming took 3 bases from V and 5 from J; bases not matched to a gene: 3. Germline-derived CDR1 and CDR2 are SGHRS and YFSETQ. The CDR3 is made up of 15 amino acids. CDR3 bases: TGCGCCAGCAGCTCTAGCGGGAGGGCCCACAATGAGCAGTTCTTC. Residues: CASSSSGRAHNEQFF. Full variable domain (remainder filled in from reference TRBV5-1 and TRBJ2-1): KAGVTQTPRYLIKTRGQQVTLSCSPISGHRSVSWYQQTPGQGLQFLFEYFSETQRNKGNFPGRFSGRQFSNSRSEMNVSTLELGDSALYLCASSSSGRAHNEQFFGPGTRLTVL.

The CDR3 DNA reads as TGTGCCAGCAGCCAAGATTTCAGACAAGAGACCCAGTACTTC. Its translation is CASSQDFRQETQYF. V usage is TRBV4-2 and J usage is TRBJ2-5, with no clear D. CDR3 length: 14 amino acids. Germline values: CDR1 LGHNA, CDR2 YNFKEQ. V shed 0 bases and J shed 2 bases, with 7 bases lying between them.

This clonotype was counted only a few times. CDR3 sequence: CATSRDLRPDGGGPNRNEQFF. The CDR3 DNA is TGTGCCACCAGCAGAGACCTTCGACCCGATGGGGGGGGGCCGAACCGCAATGAGCAGTTCTTC. The chain carries TRBV15 and TRBJ2-1; D is perhaps TRBD2 (7 bases). Looked up from germline, CDR1 is LNHNV and CDR2 is YYDKDF (reference sequence). The V end was cut by 0 bases, the J end by 6 bases, with 30 bases between. The CDR3 runs 21 residues.

This rearrangement joins TRBV5-1 to TRBJ1-2; a weak D match, TRBD1 (5 bases). The germline V gene encodes CDR1 SGHRS and CDR2 YFSETQ. The CDR3 spans 15 residues. V was trimmed by 0 bases and J by 3 bases, leaving 12 bases between them. The CDR3 here is CASSLAGRTYYGYTF. The CDR3 DNA is TGCGCCAGCAGCTTGGCGGGCAGGACATACTATGGCTACACCTTC.

The chain employs TRBV28 and TRBJ1-6; the D is unclear. Germline V gene data show CDR1 as MDHEN and CDR2 as SYDVKM. Trimming removed 7 bases from V and 6 bases from J, with 25 bases in between. The CDR3 has 18 amino acids. CDR3 DNA sequence: TGTGCCAGCAAGGTACATGATCCCGCACTTAAAACTAATTCACCCCTCCACTTT. Residues: CASKVHDPALKTNSPLHF.

J is TRBJ1-6 and V is TRBV6-1, with D maybe TRBD1 (6 bases). Germline V lookup: CDR1 MNHNS, CDR2 SASEGT. This CDR3 has 13 residues. With 4 bases removed from V and 7 bases from J, the gap between germline ends came to 8 bases. The CDR3 loop reads CASSGDINSPLHF. The CDR3 nucleotides are TGTGCCAGCAGTGGGGACATCAATTCACCCCTCCACTTT.

V is TRBV12-3 or TRBV12-4 and J is TRBJ2-2; TRBD2 matches 7 bases. The V segment lost 5 bases and the J segment 4 bases; nucleotides outside the gene matches: 13. The CDR3 totals 17 residues. The CDR3 loop is CASSPPIAWGGTGELFF. CDR3 DNA sequence: TGTGCCAGCAGTCCCCCCATCGCCTGGGGGGGCACCGGGGAGCTGTTTTTT.

This clonotype was detected many times. This chain uses TRBV7-9 with TRBJ2-1; 12 bases fit TRBD2. The V and J ends lost 5 bases and 4 bases, in that order; junction bases with no gene match: 3. Germline V gene data show CDR1 as SEHNR and CDR2 as FQNEAQ (reference sequence). This CDR3 has 15 residues. CDR3 sequence (DNA): TGTGCCAGCAGCGGGGGACTAGCGGGTTACAATGAGCAGTTCTTC. Its translation: CASSGGLAGYNEQFF.

The chain has TRBV6-6 and TRBJ2-7; 7 bases are a match to TRBD1. The CDR3 consists of 13 residues. V gave up 6 bases and J gave up 6 bases; unmatched junction bases: 8. Germline V lookup: CDR1 MNHNY, CDR2 SVGAGI (reference sequence). DNA of the CDR3: TGTGCCAGCAGATTTACATCAGGGGGCGAGCAGTACGTC. Translated: CASRFTSGGEQYV.

This clonotype was seen a handful of times. This chain connects TRBV7-2 to TRBJ2-5, with D possibly TRBD2 on 6 matching bases. CDR3 size: 15 residues. V lost 0 bases, J lost 5 bases, and 13 bases lay in between. Germline CDR1 and CDR2: SGHTA and FQGNSA. The CDR3 nucleotides read TGTGCCAGCAGCTTAGCCCGGGGGAGCGGGGAGACCCAGTACTTC. Amino acids: CASSLARGSGETQYF.

This clonotype occurred a few times. The junction does not match germline at one end; this may be a read error. The V and J genes are TRBV12-3 or TRBV12-4 and TRBJ2-1; 12 bases are shared with TRBD2. CDR3 size: 18 residues. The CDR3: CACSLATSPSGRVDEQFF. DNA of the CDR3: TGTGCCTGCAGTTTAGCTACAAGTCCTAGCGGGAGGGTGGATGAGCAGTTCTTC.

This clonotype turned up a few times. V usage is TRBV29-1 and J usage is TRBJ2-3; 14 positions agree with TRBD2. The trim removed 6 bases at V and 5 bases at J, leaving 7 bases unmatched. Per the germline V gene, CDR1 is SQVTM and CDR2 is ANQGSEA. The CDR3 sequence is 15 residues long. DNA for the CDR3: TGCAGCGTACCGGGACTAGCGGGAGTGAGAGATACGCAGTATTTT. Translated, it gives CSVPGLAGVRDTQYF.

This clonotype was counted at least ten times. This chain uses TRBV20-1 with TRBJ2-1; 7 bases agree with TRBD1. CDR3 length equals 10 residues. Germline V CDR1 and CDR2: DFQATT, SNEGSKA (reference sequence). The CDR3 DNA follows: TGCAGCCCCAGGGGGAAAGAGCAGTTCTTC. Translating gives CSPRGKEQFF.

V is TRBV12-3 or TRBV12-4 and J is TRBJ2-1; 8 bases match TRBD1. Trimming took 4 bases from V and 9 from J; bases not matched to a gene: 5. The CDR3 totals 13 residues. This chain's CDR3 is CASSSGQGGEQFF. The CDR3 DNA reads TGTGCCAGCAGTTCCGGACAGGGCGGTGAGCAGTTCTTC.

This sequence joins TRBV20-1 and TRBJ1-1, with D uncertain. Looked up from germline, CDR1 is DFQATT and CDR2 is SNEGSKA (reference sequence). V lost 5 bases, J lost 0 bases, and 10 bases lay in between. The CDR3 loop spans 13 amino acids. The CDR3 here is CSACNEMNTEAFF. The CDR3 DNA reads as TGCAGTGCTTGCAATGAAATGAACACTGAAGCTTTCTTT.

This clonotype was detected a few times. The chain links TRBV5-1 to TRBJ2-1; 11 bases match TRBD2. J was trimmed by 5 bases and V by 2 bases; bases with no gene match: 6. The V gene's germline CDR1 is SGHRS and CDR2 YFSETQ. CDR3 length: 16 residues. The CDR3 loop reads CASSLQLAGVDNEQFF. In nucleotides, the CDR3 is TGCGCCAGCAGCTTACAACTAGCGGGAGTGGACAATGAGCAGTTCTTC.

The rearrangement links TRBV7-8 to TRBJ2-3; D may be TRBD2 (7 bases). The V gene's germline CDR1 is SGHVS and CDR2 FQNEAQ. This CDR3 spans 14 amino acids. V was clipped by 10 bases and J by 0 bases, with 14 bases between them. The chain's CDR3 is CATGGGTSTDTQYF. In nucleotides, the CDR3 is TGTGCCACGGGGGGCGGAACTAGCACAGATACGCAGTATTTT.

This clonotype appeared a few times. This chain joins TRBV27 and TRBJ2-7; D might be TRBD1 (5 bases). V lost 5 bases and J lost 3, with 17 bases in between. The CDR3 runs to 15 residues. The germline V gene encodes CDR1 MNHEY and CDR2 SMNVEV (reference sequence). In DNA form, the CDR3 reads TGTGCCAGCAGTAGGGGTGGGTTTATGGGCTACGAGCAGTACTTC. It specifies CASSRGGFMGYEQYF.

This clonotype was counted a few times. J is TRBJ2-1 and V is TRBV4-1; no clear D gene. Per the germline V gene, CDR1 is MGHRA and CDR2 is YSYEKL. V was cut by 2 bases and J by 9 bases, with 11 bases left in between. CDR3 length: 13 amino acids. CDR3 in amino acids: CASSQPLGPEQFF. The CDR3 nucleotides are TGCGCCAGCAGCCAACCCCTCGGACCTGAGCAGTTCTTC.

Here the CDR3 reads CATSGRGRFYNEQFF. CDR3 bases: TGTGCCACCAGTGGAAGGGGGCGCTTCTACAATGAGCAGTTCTTC. The chain uses TRBV24-1 and TRBJ2-1; 7 bases align to TRBD1. V trimming: 5 bases; J trimming: 3 bases; junction bases outside the gene matches: 6. CDR1 and CDR2 (germline): KGHDR, SFDVKD. The CDR3 has 15 amino acids.